These T cell receptor beta chains were read from a single sample in a study of blood T cells in healthy people across ages. Each CDR3 protein is one row after TCRdb ran MiXCR on the 5' RACE reads. In the table there are approximately 2,000,000 distinct CDR3 sequences, approximately 39% of which are singletons. Source material: blood. The receptors derive from a human donor in good health. The CDR3 runs from the conserved cysteine through the conserved F or W. A D gene is named only where the DNA matches it firmly. The size of a clone is reported for some rows only, either as once, few or many, or as a class for expanded clones.

D gene,clone size,J gene,V gene,CDR3 protein,CDR3 DNA
.,.,TRBJ1-1,TRBV24-1,CATSDYNTEAFF,TGTGCCACCAGTGACTATAACACTGAAGCTTTCTTT
.,.,TRBJ2-2,TRBV12-3/TRBV12-4,CASSLNSGGELFF,TGTGCCAGCAGTTTAAATAGTGGCGGGGAGCTGTTTTTT
.,.,TRBJ1-1,TRBV29-1,CSVEDNSYTEAFF,TGCAGCGTTGAAGACAATTCCTACACTGAAGCTTTCTTT
.,.,TRBJ1-1,TRBV27,CASSYKGVRPTEAFF,TGTGCCAGCAGTTATAAAGGGGTGCGGCCCACTGAAGCTTTCTTT
.,.,TRBJ2-4,TRBV5-1,CASSLDTGGGNLQYF,TGCGCCAGCAGCTTGGATACAGGGGGGGGTAATTTGCAGTACTTC
.,.,TRBJ2-5,TRBV12-3/TRBV12-4,CASSFDKMETQYF,TGTGCCAGCAGTTTCGACAAGATGGAGACCCAGTACTTC
.,few,TRBJ1-6,TRBV20-1,CSARDLLGGAGNSPLHF,TGCAGTGCTAGAGATCTCTTGGGGGGGGCAGGTAATTCACCCCTCCACTTT
.,.,TRBJ2-3,TRBV7-2,CASSLGPTGDTQYF,TGTGCCAGCAGCCTGGGACCCACGGGAGATACGCAGTATTTT
TRBD2,.,TRBJ2-7,TRBV12-3/TRBV12-4,CASSFGGAKEQYF,TGTGCCAGCAGTTTCGGGGGGGCGAAGGAGCAGTACTTC
.,.,TRBJ2-4,TRBV6-1,CASSEGGPENIQYF,TGTGCCAGCAGTGAAGGGGGGCCCGAAAACATTCAGTACTTC
TRBD2,.,TRBJ2-1,TRBV6-6,CASSYGTSGSGQFF,TGTGCCAGCAGTTACGGGACTAGCGGGTCGGGGCAGTTCTTC
.,.,TRBJ2-6,TRBV10-3,CAISWAGASGANVLTF,TGTGCCATCAGCTGGGCCGGGGCCTCTGGGGCCAACGTCCTGACTTTC
TRBD1,once,TRBJ1-2,TRBV29-1,CCAEGWTGINGYTF,TGCTGCGCTGAGGGTTGGACAGGGATTAATGGCTACACCTTC
TRBD2,few,TRBJ2-3,TRBV6-6,CASSSYSGGTLDTQYF,TGTGCCAGCAGTTCGTATAGCGGGGGGACTTTAGATACGCAGTATTTT
.,few,TRBJ1-1,TRBV12-3/TRBV12-4,CASNSAGARIEAFF,TGTGCCAGCAACTCGGCAGGGGCGCGGATCGAGGCTTTCTTT
TRBD1,.,TRBJ2-7,TRBV6-1,CASSESEYTGGEQYF,TGTGCCAGCAGTGAATCCGAATATACAGGGGGCGAGCAGTACTTC
.,few,TRBJ1-1,TRBV20-1,CSARGSVPEAFF,TGCAGTGCTAGAGGGTCCGTCCCTGAAGCTTTCTTT
.,.,TRBJ1-2,TRBV5-5,CASSFIVSGYYGYTF,TGTGCCAGCAGCTTTATAGTATCGGGGTACTATGGCTACACCTTC
TRBD1,few,TRBJ1-1,TRBV28,CASSLGDRGRRTEAFF,TGTGCCAGCAGTTTAGGGGACAGGGGGCGGCGCACTGAAGCTTTCTTT
.,.,TRBJ2-7,TRBV7-2,CASSFRDPLMSSYEQYF,TGTGCCAGCAGCTTCCGGGACCCACTCATGAGCTCCTACGAGCAGTACTTC
.,.,TRBJ2-5,TRBV20-1,CSAVRWDKEETQYF,TGCAGTGCTGTCCGGTGGGACAAGGAAGAGACCCAGTACTTC
TRBD2,many,TRBJ2-1,TRBV10-3,CAISEVREANEQFF,TGTGCCATCAGTGAGGTGCGGGAGGCAAATGAGCAGTTCTTC
TRBD2,.,TRBJ2-1,TRBV5-1,CASSSLPTSGGAHNEQFF,TGCGCCAGCAGCTCCCTGCCTACTAGCGGGGGGGCCCACAATGAGCAGTTCTTC
TRBD2,few,TRBJ2-3,TRBV9,CASSVGIQASGNTQYF,TGTGCCAGCAGCGTAGGAATACAGGCCAGCGGGAATACGCAGTATTTT
.,once,TRBJ2-7,TRBV7-2,CASSFYGQSYEQYF,TGTGCCAGCAGCTTTTACGGACAGTCCTACGAGCAGTACTTC
.,.,TRBJ2-4,TRBV11-3,CASSLDVAKNIQYF,TGTGCCAGCAGCTTAGACGTAGCCAAAAACATTCAGTACTTC
TRBD1,.,TRBJ2-7,TRBV29-1,CSVTDRGYEQYF,TGCAGCGTTACTGACAGGGGCTACGAGCAGTACTTC
.,few,TRBJ2-1,TRBV4-3,CASSQSTGVPPNEQFF,TGCGCCAGCAGCCAGTCGACAGGTGTTCCCCCCAATGAGCAGTTCTTC
.,few,TRBJ2-2,TRBV5-1,CASSLSYTGELFF,TGTGCCAGCAGTTTATCGTACACCGGGGAGCTGTTTTTT
.,few,TRBJ1-2,TRBV20-1,CSAQTVGLNYGYTF,TGCAGTGCTCAGACAGTAGGCCTCAACTATGGCTACACCTTC
.,.,TRBJ1-1,TRBV12-3/TRBV12-4,CASRYRRNTEAFF,TGTGCCAGCAGATACAGGAGGAACACTGAAGCTTTCTTT
.,few,TRBJ1-2,TRBV9,CASARESFYGYTF,TGTGCCAGCGCCAGGGAGTCTTTCTATGGCTACACCTTC
.,.,TRBJ2-1,TRBV28,CASSLSPGQPRDNEQFF,TGTGCCAGCAGTTTATCGCCGGGTCAGCCTAGGGACAATGAGCAGTTCTTC
.,.,TRBJ2-6,TRBV7-9,CASSRAAGAGANVLTF,TGTGCCAGCAGCAGAGCGGCAGGGGCTGGGGCCAACGTCCTGACTTTC
TRBD1,.,TRBJ2-7,TRBV7-8,CASSPDRGPWEQYF,TGTGCCAGCAGCCCCGACAGGGGTCCATGGGAGCAGTACTTC
.,.,TRBJ1-6,TRBV7-2,CASSSIGGNSPLHF,TGTGCCAGCAGTTCGATAGGGGGTAATTCACCCCTCCACTTT
TRBD2,.,TRBJ2-3,TRBV9,CASSGTSGSTDTRYF,TGTGCCAGCAGCGGGACTAGCGGAAGCACAGATACGCGGTATTTT
TRBD1,few,TRBJ2-7,TRBV6-5,CASSYSSTTGTGYEQYF,TGTGCCAGCAGTTACTCGAGCACAACCGGGACAGGCTACGAGCAGTACTTC
.,few,TRBJ2-4,TRBV29-1,CSVHLKTLGTPGENIQYF,TGCAGCGTTCACCTTAAAACTCTGGGGACTCCGGGGGAAAACATTCAGTACTTC
.,many,TRBJ2-3,TRBV29-1,CSVEWDFPDTQYF,TGCAGCGTTGAATGGGACTTTCCAGATACGCAGTATTTT
.,few,TRBJ1-2,TRBV5-1,CASREGNNYGYTF,TGCGCCAGCAGGGAGGGGAATAACTATGGCTACACCTTC
.,.,TRBJ1-5,TRBV29-1,CSVIVGSNQPQHF,TGCAGCGTTATAGTGGGATCCAATCAGCCCCAGCATTTT
.,.,TRBJ2-1,TRBV7-9,CASSLGPRNKQFF,TGTGCCAGCAGCTTAGGGCCGCGCAATAAGCAGTTCTTC
.,few,TRBJ2-1,TRBV2,CASRGIGEQFF,TGTGCCAGCAGGGGTATTGGTGAGCAGTTCTTC
TRBD1,.,TRBJ2-5,TRBV24-1,CATRGTAETQYF,TGTGCCACCAGGGGGACAGCAGAGACCCAGTACTTC
.,.,TRBJ2-2,TRBV7-2,CASSSVQGVSGELFF,TGTGCCAGCAGCTCGGTACAGGGCGTATCCGGGGAGCTGTTTTTT
.,few,TRBJ2-1,TRBV12-3/TRBV12-4,CASSFLVGSYNEQFF,TGTGCCAGCAGTTTTTTAGTCGGCTCCTACAATGAGCAGTTCTTC
.,few,TRBJ1-2,TRBV6-5,CASCTYPPQQNYGYTF,TGTGCCAGCTGCACATACCCCCCTCAACAGAACTATGGCTACACCTTC
.,.,TRBJ2-7,TRBV28,CASSLSLRTGGGYEQYF,TGTGCCAGCAGTCTTAGTTTACGGACAGGCGGGGGTTACGAGCAGTACTTC
.,.,TRBJ2-7,TRBV20-1,CSASSEIGTYEQYF,TGCAGTGCTAGTTCCGAAATCGGGACCTACGAGCAGTACTTC
.,.,TRBJ1-2,TRBV5-1,CASSPLQQGTNYGYTF,TGCGCCAGCAGCCCTCTACAACAGGGTACTAACTATGGCTACACCTTC
.,few,TRBJ2-3,TRBV15,CATSRIGGSTDTQYF,TGTGCCACCAGCAGGATCGGGGGTAGCACAGATACGCAGTATTTT
.,once,TRBJ2-7,TRBV20-1,CSAREPGIEQYF,TGCAGTGCTAGAGAACCGGGGATCGAGCAGTACTTC
.,many,TRBJ2-7,TRBV5-1,CASSLEPSSYEQYF,TGCGCCAGCAGCTTGGAACCGAGCTCCTACGAGCAGTACTTC
.,few,TRBJ2-5,TRBV5-5,CASSLFTGGETQYF,TGTGCCAGCAGCTTGTTTACAGGCGGGGAGACCCAGTACTTC
TRBD2,.,TRBJ2-1,TRBV14,CASSVGLAGDEQFF,TGTGCCAGCAGCGTGGGACTAGCGGGGGATGAGCAGTTCTTC
TRBD2,few,TRBJ2-5,TRBV20-1,CSANSGGVVETQYF,TGCAGTGCCAATAGCGGGGGGGTGGTAGAGACCCAGTACTTC
.,few,TRBJ1-5,TRBV4-1,CASSQWQVVWNQPQHF,TGCGCCAGCAGCCAATGGCAGGTCGTTTGGAATCAGCCCCAGCATTTT
TRBD1,few,TRBJ1-5,TRBV18,CASSPGQGLGQPQHF,TGTGCCAGCTCACCGGGACAGGGGTTGGGTCAGCCCCAGCATTTT